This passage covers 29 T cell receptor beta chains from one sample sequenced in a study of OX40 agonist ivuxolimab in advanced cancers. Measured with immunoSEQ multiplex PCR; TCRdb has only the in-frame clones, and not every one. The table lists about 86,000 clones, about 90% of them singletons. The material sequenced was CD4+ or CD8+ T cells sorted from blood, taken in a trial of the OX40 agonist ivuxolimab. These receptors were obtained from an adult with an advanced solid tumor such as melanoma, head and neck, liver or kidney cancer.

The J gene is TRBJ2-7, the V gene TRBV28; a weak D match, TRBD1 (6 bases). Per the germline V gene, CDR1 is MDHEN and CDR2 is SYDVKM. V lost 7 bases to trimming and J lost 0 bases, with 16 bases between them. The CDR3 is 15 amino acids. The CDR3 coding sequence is TGTGCCAGCACCCTAAGACAGGTTAGCTCCTACGAGCAGTACTTC. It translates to CASTLRQVSSYEQYF. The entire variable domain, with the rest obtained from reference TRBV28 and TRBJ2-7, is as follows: DVKVTQSSRYLVKRTGEKVFLECVQDMDHENMFWYRQDPGLGLRLIYFSYDVKMKEKGDIPEGYSVSREKKERFSLILESASTNQTSMYLCASTLRQVSSYEQYFGPGTRLTVT.

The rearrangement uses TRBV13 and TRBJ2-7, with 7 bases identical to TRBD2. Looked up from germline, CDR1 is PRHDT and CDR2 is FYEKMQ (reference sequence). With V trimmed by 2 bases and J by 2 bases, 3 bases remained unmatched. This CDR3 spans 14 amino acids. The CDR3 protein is CASSLRREPYEQYF. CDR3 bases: TGTGCCAGCAGCTTACGGCGGGAGCCCTACGAGCAGTACTTC. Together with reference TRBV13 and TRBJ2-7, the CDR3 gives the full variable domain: AAGVIQSPRHLIKEKRETATLKCYPIPRHDTVYWYQQGPGQDPQFLISFYEKMQSDKGSIPDRFSAQQFSDYHSELNMSSLELGDSALYFCASSLRREPYEQYFGPGTRLTVT.

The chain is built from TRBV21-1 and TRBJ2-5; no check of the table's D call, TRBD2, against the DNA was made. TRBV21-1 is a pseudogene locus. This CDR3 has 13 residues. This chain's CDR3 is CASSKERRETQYF. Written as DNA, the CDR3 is TGTGCCAGCAGCAAGGAGCGAAGAGAGACCCAGTACTTC.

Here the CDR3 reads CATSRAGHAYEQYF. CDR3 DNA sequence: TGTGCCACCAGCAGAGCCGGACACGCCTACGAGCAGTACTTC. This chain joins TRBV15 and TRBJ2-7; tentatively, D is TRBD1 (5 bases). Germline CDR1 LNHNV, CDR2 YYDKDF (reference sequence). This CDR3 is 14 amino acids long. V was shortened by 1 base and J by 2 bases, with 9 bases between the two germline ends.

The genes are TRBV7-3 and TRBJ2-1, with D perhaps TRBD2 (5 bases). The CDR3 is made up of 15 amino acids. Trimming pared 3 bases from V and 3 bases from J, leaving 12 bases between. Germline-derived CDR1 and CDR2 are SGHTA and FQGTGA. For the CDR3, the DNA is TGTGCCAGCAGCTTGACGGGATCCGGCTACAATGAGCAGTTCTTC. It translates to CASSLTGSGYNEQFF.

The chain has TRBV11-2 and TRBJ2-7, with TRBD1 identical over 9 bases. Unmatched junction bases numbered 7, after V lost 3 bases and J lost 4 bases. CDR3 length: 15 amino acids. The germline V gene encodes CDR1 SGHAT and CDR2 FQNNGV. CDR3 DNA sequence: TGTGCCAGCAGCTTGCACAGGGGGCGCGGTTACGAGCAGTACTTC. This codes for CASSLHRGRGYEQYF.

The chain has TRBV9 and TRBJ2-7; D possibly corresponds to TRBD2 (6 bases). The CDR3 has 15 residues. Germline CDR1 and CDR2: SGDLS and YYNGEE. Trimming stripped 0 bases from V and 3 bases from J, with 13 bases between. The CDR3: CASSVGDGGYYEQYF. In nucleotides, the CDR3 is TGTGCCAGCAGCGTAGGCGACGGGGGATACTACGAGCAGTACTTC.

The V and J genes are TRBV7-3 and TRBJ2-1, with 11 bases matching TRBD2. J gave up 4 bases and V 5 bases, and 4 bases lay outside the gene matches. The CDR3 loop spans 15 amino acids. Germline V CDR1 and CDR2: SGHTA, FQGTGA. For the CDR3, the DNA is TGTGCCAGCAGCGTGACTAGCGGGAATTACAATGAGCAGTTCTTC. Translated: CASSVTSGNYNEQFF.

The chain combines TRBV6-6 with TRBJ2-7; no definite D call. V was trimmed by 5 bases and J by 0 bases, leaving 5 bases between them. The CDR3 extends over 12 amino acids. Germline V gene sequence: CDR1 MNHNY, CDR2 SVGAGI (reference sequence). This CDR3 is CASSDNSYEQYF. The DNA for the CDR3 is TGTGCCAGCAGTGACAACTCCTACGAGCAGTACTTC.

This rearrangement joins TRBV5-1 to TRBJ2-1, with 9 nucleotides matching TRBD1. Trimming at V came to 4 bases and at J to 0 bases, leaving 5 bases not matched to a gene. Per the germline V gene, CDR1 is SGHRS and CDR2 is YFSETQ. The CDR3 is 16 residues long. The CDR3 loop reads CASSLGQGGSYNEQFF. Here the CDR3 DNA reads TGCGCCAGCAGCCTGGGACAGGGCGGCTCCTACAATGAGCAGTTCTTC.

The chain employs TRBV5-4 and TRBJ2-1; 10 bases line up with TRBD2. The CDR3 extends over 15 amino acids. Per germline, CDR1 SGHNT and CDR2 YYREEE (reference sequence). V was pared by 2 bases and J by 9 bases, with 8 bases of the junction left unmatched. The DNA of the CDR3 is TGTGCCAGCAGCTTTTCAGCGGGAGGGGATGCTGAGCAGTTCTTC. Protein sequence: CASSFSAGGDAEQFF. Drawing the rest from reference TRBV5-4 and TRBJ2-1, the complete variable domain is ETGVTQSPTHLIKTRGQQVTLRCSSQSGHNTVSWYQQALGQGPQFIFQYYREEENGRGNFPPRFSGLQFPNYSSELNVNALELDDSALYLCASSFSAGGDAEQFFGPGTRLTVL.

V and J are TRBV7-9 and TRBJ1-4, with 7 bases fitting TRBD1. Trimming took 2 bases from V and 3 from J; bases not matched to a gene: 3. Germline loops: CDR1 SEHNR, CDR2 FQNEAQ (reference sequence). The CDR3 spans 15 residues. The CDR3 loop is CASSLMGQPNEKLFF. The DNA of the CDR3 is TGTGCCAGCAGCTTAATGGGACAGCCTAATGAAAAACTGTTTTTT.

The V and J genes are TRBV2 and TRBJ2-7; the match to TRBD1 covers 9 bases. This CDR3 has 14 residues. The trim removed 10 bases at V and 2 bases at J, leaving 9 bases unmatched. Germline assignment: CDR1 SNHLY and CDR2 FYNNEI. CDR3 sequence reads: CATRWTGDTYEQYF. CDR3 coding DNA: TGTGCCACGAGGTGGACAGGGGACACCTACGAGCAGTACTTC.

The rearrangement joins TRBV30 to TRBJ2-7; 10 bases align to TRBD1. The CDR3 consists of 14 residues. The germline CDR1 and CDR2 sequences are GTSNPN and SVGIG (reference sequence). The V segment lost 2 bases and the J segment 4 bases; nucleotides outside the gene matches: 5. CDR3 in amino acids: CAWSPGQGVYEQYF. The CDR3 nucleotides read TGTGCCTGGAGTCCCGGACAGGGGGTTTACGAGCAGTACTTC. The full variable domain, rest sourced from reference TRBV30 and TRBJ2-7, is SQTIHQWPATLVQPVGSPLSLECTVEGTSNPNLYWYRQAAGRGLQLLFYSVGIGQISSEVPQNLSASRPQDRQFILSSKKLLLSDSGFYLCAWSPGQGVYEQYFGPGTRLTVT.

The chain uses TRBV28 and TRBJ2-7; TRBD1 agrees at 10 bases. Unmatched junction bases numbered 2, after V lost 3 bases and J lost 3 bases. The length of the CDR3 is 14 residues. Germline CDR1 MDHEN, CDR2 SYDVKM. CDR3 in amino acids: CASSLGQGIYEQYF. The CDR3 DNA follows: TGTGCCAGCAGTTTGGGACAGGGGATCTACGAGCAGTACTTC. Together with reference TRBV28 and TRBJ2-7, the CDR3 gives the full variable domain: DVKVTQSSRYLVKRTGEKVFLECVQDMDHENMFWYRQDPGLGLRLIYFSYDVKMKEKGDIPEGYSVSREKKERFSLILESASTNQTSMYLCASSLGQGIYEQYFGPGTRLTVT.

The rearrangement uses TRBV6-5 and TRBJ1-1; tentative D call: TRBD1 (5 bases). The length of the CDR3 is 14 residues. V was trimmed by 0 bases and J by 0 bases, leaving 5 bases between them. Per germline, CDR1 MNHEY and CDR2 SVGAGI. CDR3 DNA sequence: TGTGCCAGCAGTTACTCGGGGGTGAACACTGAAGCTTTCTTT. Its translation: CASSYSGVNTEAFF.

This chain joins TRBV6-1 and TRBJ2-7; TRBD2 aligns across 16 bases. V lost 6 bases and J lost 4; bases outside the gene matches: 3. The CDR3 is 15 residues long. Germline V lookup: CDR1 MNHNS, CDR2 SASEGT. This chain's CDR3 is CASRAGLAGGYEQYF. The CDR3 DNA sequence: TGTGCCAGCAGGGCGGGACTAGCGGGAGGGTACGAGCAGTACTTC.

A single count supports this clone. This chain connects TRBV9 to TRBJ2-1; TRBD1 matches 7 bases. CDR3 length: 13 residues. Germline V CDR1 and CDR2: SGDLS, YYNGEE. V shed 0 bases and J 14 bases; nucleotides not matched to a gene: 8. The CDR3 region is CASSVDFRTGEFF. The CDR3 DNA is TGTGCCAGCAGCGTAGATTTTCGAACAGGGGAGTTCTTC.

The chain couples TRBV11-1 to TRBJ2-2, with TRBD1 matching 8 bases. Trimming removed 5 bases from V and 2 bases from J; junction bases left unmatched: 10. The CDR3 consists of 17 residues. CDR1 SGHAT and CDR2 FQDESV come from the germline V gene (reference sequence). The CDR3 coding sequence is TGTGCCAGCAGCCCCCAGGGGGCTTGGGCCAACACCGGGGAGCTGTTTTTT. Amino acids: CASSPQGAWANTGELFF.

CDR3 region: CASSLGGDTQYF. The CDR3 bases are TGTGCCAGCAGCTTAGGGGGGGATACGCAGTATTTT. This sequence joins TRBV11-2 and TRBJ2-3; D may correspond to TRBD1 or TRBD2 (5 bases each). CDR3 size: 12 residues. V gave up 1 base and J gave up 6 bases, with 5 bases separating them. The germline V gene has CDR1 SGHAT and CDR2 FQNNGV.

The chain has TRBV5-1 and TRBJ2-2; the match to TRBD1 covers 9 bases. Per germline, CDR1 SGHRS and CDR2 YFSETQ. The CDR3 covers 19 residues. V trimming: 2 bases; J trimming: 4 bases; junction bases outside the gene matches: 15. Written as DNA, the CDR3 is TGCGCCAGCAGCTTCCGCCGGGACAGGGTCACAAGTCGCACCGGGGAGCTGTTTTTT. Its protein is CASSFRRDRVTSRTGELFF.

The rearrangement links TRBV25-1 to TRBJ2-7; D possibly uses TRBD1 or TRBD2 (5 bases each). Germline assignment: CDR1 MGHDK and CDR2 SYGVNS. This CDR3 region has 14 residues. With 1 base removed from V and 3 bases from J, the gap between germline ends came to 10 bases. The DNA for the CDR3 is TGTGCCAGCAGTGAATCTGTTGGGGGCTACGAGCAGTACTTC. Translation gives CASSESVGGYEQYF.

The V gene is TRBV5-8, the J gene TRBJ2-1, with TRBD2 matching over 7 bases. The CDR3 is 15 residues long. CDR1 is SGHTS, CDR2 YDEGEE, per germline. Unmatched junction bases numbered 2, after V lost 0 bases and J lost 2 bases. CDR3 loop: CASSLGGRAYNEQFF. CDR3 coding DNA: TGTGCCAGCAGCTTGGGAGGGAGGGCCTACAATGAGCAGTTCTTC.

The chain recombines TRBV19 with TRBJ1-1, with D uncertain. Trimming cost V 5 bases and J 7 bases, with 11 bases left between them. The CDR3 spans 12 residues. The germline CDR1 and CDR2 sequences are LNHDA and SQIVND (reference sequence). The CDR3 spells CASSLGGIEAFF. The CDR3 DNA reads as TGTGCCAGTAGTCTCGGAGGCATTGAAGCTTTCTTT.

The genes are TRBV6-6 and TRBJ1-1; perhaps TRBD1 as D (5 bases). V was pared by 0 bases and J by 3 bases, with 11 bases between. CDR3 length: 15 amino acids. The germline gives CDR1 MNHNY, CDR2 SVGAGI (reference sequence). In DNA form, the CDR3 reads TGTGCCAGCAGTTACTCGGGGGGGGTGGACACTGAAGCTTTCTTT. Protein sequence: CASSYSGGVDTEAFF.

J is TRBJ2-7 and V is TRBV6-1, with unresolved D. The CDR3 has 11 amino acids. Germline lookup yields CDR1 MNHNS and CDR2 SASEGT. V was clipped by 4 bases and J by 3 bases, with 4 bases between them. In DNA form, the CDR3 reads TGTGCCAGCAGTGTACACTACGAGCAGTACTTC. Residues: CASSVHYEQYF.

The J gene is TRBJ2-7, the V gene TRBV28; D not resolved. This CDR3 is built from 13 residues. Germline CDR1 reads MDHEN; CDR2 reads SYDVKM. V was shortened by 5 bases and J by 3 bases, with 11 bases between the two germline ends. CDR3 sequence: CASSTTAYYEQYF. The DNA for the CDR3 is TGTGCCAGCAGTACAACAGCTTACTACGAGCAGTACTTC.

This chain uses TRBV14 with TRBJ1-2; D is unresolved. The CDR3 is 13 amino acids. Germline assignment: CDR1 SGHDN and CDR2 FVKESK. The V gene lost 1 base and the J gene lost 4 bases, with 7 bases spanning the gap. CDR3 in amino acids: CASSQGSGYGYTF. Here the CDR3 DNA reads TGTGCCAGCAGCCAAGGTTCCGGCTATGGCTACACCTTC. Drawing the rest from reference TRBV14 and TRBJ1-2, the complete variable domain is EAGVTQFPSHSVIEKGQTVTLRCDPISGHDNLYWYRRVMGKEIKFLLHFVKESKQDESGMPNNRFLAERTGGTYSTLKVQPAELEDSGVYFCASSQGSGYGYTFGSGTRLTVV.

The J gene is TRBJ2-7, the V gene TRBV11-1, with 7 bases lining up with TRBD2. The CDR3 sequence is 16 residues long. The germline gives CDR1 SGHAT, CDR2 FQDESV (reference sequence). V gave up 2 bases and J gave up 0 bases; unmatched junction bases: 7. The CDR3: CASSLTLAENSYEQYF. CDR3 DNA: TGTGCCAGCAGCTTAACTCTAGCGGAAAACTCCTACGAGCAGTACTTC.